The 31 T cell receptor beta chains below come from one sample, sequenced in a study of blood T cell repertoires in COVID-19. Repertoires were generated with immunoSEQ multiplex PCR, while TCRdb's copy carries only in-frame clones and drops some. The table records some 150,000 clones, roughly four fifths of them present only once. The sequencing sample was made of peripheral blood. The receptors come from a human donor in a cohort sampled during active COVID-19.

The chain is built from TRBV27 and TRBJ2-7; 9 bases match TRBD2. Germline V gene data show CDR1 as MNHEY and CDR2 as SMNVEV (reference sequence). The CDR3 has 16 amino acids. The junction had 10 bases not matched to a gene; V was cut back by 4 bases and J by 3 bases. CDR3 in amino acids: CASSSPGLADSYEQYF. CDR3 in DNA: TGTGCCAGCAGTTCCCCGGGACTAGCAGATAGCTACGAGCAGTACTTC.

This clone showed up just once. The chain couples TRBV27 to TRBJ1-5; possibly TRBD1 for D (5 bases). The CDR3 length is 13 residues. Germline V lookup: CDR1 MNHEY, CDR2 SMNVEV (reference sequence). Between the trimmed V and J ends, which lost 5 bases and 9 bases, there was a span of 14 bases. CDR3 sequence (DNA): TGTGCCAGCAGTCCGGACCGGAGGGGGCCCCAGCATTTT. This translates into CASSPDRRGPQHF.

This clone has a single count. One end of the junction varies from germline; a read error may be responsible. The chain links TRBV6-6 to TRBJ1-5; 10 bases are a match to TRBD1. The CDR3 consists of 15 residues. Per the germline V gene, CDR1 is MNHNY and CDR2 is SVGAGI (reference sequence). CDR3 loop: CASIRQGASKQPQHF. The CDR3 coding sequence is TGTGCCAGCATCCGACAGGGGGCGAGCAAACAGCCCCAGCATTTT.

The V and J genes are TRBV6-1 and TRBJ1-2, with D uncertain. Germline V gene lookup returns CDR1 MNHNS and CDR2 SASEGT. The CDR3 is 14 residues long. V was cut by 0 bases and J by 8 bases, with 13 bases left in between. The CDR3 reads CASSEASRFYGYTF. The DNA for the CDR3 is TGTGCCAGCAGTGAAGCGTCCAGGTTCTACGGCTACACCTTC.

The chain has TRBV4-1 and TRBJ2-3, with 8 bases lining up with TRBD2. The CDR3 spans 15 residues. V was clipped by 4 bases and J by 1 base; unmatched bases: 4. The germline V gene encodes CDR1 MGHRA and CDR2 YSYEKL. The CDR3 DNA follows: TGCGCCAGCAGCCCCCTAGCGGGCGGCACAGATACGCAGTATTTT. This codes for CASSPLAGGTDTQYF.

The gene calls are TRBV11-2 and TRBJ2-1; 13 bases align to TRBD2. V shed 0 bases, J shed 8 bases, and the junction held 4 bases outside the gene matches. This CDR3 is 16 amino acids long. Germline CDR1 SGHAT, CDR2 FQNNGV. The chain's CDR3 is CASSLERLAGGHEQFF. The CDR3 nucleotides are TGTGCCAGCAGCTTAGAGAGACTAGCGGGAGGACATGAGCAGTTCTTC.

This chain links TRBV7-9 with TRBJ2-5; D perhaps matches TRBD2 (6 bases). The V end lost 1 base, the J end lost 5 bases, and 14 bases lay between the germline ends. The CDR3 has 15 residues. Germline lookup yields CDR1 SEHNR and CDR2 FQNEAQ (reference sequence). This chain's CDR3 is CASSLGRGAGETQYF. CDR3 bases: TGTGCCAGCAGCTTAGGAAGAGGGGCGGGGGAGACCCAGTACTTC.

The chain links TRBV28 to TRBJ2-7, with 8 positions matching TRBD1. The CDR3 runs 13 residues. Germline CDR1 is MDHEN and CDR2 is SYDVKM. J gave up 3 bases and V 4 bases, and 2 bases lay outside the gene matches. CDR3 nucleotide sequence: TGTGCCAGCAGTTGGGACAGGAACTACGAGCAGTACTTC. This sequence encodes CASSWDRNYEQYF.

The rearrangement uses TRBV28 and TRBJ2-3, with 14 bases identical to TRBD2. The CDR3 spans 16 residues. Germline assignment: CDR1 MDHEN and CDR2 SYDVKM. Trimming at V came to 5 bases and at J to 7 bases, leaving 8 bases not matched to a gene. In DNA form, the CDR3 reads TGTGCCAGCAGTCCGGGACTAGCGGGAGAGAGGTATACGCAGTATTTT. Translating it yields CASSPGLAGERYTQYF.

The CDR3 region is CASSRETGRETQYF. For the CDR3, the DNA is TGTGCCAGCAGCCGCGAGACGGGGAGGGAGACCCAGTACTTC. V gene TRBV5-4 combines with J gene TRBJ2-5; tentatively, D is TRBD2 (6 bases). CDR1 is SGHNT and CDR2 is YYREEE in the germline V gene (reference sequence). This CDR3 comprises 14 residues. Trimming stripped 4 bases from V and 5 bases from J, with 15 bases between.

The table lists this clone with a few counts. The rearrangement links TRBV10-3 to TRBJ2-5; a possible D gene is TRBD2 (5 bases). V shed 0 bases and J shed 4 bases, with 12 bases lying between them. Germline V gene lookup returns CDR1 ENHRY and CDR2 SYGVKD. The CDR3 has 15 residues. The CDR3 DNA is TGTGCCATCAGTGAGTCCCCAGCGGTCCCAGAGACCCAGTACTTC. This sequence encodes CAISESPAVPETQYF.

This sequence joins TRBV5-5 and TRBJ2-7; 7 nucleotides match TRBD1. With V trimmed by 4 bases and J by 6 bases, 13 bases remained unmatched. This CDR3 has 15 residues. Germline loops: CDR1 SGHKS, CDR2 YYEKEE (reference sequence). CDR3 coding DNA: TGTGCCAGCAGCACCTCCGGGACAGCTCGATCCGAGCAGTACTTC. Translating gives CASSTSGTARSEQYF.

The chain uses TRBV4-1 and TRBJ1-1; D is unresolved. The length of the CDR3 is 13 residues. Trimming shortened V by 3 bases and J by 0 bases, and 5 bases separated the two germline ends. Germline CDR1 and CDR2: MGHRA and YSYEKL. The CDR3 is CASSQRLNTEAFF. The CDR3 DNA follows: TGCGCCAGCAGCCAGAGATTGAACACTGAAGCTTTCTTT.

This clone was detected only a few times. The CDR3 bases are TGTGCCAGCAGTCAAAAGGGGAGGAGAGGTACGCAGTATTTT. Translated, it gives CASSQKGRRGTQYF. This chain connects TRBV14 to TRBJ2-3, with D maybe TRBD2 (6 bases). The CDR3 is 14 residues long. V was trimmed by 6 bases and J by 8 bases, leaving 18 bases between them. The V gene's germline CDR1 is SGHDN and CDR2 FVKESK. Together with reference TRBV14 and TRBJ2-3, the CDR3 gives the full variable domain: EAGVTQFPSHSVIEKGQTVTLRCDPISGHDNLYWYRRVMGKEIKFLLHFVKESKQDESGMPNNRFLAERTGGTYSTLKVQPAELEDSGVYFCASSQKGRRGTQYFGPGTRLTVL.

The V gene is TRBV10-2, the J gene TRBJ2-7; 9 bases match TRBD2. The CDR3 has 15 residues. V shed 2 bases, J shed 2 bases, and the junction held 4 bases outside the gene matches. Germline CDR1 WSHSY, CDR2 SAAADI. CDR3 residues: CASSEGAGGTYEQYF. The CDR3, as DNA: TGCGCCAGCAGTGAGGGGGCGGGAGGGACCTACGAGCAGTACTTC.

DNA of the CDR3: TGTGCCAGCAGCCATACTATGGATACGCAGTATTTT. The encoded protein is CASSHTMDTQYF. V usage is TRBV7-9 and J usage is TRBJ2-3; D is uncertain. From germline, CDR1 is SEHNR and CDR2 FQNEAQ (reference sequence). V was cut by 5 bases and J by 6 bases, with 9 bases left in between. The CDR3 covers 12 residues.

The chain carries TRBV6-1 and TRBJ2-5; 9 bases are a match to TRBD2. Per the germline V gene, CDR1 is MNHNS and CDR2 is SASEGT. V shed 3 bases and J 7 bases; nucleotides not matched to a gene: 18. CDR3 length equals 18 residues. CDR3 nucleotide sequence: TGTGCCAGCAGTGAGGTTCCGGGACTAGCAAATTCCAGGGGGACCCAGTACTTC. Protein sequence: CASSEVPGLANSRGTQYF.

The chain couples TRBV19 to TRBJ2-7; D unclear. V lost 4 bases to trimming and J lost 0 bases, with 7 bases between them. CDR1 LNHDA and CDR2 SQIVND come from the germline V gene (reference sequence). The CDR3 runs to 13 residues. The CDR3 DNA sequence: TGTGCCAGTAGTAATACGGGCTCCTACGAGCAGTACTTC. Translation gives CASSNTGSYEQYF.

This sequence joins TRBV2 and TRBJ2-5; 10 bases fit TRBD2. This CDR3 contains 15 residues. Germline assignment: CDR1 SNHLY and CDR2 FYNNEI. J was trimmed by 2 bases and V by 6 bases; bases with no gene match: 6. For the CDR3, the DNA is TGTGCCAGCAGGGAAAGAGCGGGAGGGCAAGAGACCCAGTACTTC. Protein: CASRERAGGQETQYF.

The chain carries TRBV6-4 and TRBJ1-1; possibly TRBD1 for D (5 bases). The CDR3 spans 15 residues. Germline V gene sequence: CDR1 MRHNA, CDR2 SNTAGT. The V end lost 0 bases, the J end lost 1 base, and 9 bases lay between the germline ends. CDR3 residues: CASSDSPGGNTEAFF. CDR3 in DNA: TGTGCCAGCAGTGACTCGCCGGGGGGGAACACTGAAGCTTTCTTT.

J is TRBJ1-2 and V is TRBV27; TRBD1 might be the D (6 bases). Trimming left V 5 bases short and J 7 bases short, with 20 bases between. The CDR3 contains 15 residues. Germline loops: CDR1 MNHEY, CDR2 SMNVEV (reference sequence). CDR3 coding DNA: TGTGCCAGCAGTCACGACCGGGACACCGTTGGTGGCTACACCTTC. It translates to CASSHDRDTVGGYTF.

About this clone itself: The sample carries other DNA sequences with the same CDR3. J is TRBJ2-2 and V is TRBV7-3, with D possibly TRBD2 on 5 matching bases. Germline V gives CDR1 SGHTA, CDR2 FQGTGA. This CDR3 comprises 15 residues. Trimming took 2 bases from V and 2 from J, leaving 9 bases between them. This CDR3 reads CASSLGGGNTGELFF. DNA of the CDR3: TGTGCCAGCAGCTTAGGAGGCGGAAACACCGGGGAGCTGTTTTTT.

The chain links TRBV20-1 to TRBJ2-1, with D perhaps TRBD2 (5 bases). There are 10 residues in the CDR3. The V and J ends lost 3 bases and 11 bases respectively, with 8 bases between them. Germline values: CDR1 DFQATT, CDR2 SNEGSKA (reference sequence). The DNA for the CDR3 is TGCAGTGCTAGCGGGGAGAAGCAGTTCTTC. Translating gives CSASGEKQFF.

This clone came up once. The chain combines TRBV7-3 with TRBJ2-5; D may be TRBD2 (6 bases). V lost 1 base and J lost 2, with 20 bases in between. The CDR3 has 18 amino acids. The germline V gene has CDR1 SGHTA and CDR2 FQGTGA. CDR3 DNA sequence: TGTGCCAGCAGCTTAATTCGGAAAATTGCGGGGCCTCAAGAGACCCAGTACTTC. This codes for CASSLIRKIAGPQETQYF.

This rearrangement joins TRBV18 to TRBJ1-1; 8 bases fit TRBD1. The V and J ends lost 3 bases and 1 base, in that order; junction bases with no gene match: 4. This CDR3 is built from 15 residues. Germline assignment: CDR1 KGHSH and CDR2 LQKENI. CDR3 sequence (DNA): TGTGCCAGCTCACCCCGACAGGGGCGGAACACTGAAGCTTTCTTT. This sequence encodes CASSPRQGRNTEAFF.

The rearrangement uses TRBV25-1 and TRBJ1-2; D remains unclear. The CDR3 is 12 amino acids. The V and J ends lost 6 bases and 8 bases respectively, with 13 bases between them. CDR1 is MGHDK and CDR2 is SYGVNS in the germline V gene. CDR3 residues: CASSQTRVGYTF. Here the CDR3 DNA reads TGTGCCAGCAGCCAGACGCGGGTCGGCTACACCTTC.

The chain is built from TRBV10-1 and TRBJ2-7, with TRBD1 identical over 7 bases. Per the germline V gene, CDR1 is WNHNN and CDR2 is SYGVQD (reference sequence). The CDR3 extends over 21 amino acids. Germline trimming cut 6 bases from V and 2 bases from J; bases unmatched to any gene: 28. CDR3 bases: TGCGCCAGCAGAAAGACGGTGGGTGGGACAGAACGATATCGCATCCCCTACGAGCAGTACTTC. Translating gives CASRKTVGGTERYRIPYEQYF.

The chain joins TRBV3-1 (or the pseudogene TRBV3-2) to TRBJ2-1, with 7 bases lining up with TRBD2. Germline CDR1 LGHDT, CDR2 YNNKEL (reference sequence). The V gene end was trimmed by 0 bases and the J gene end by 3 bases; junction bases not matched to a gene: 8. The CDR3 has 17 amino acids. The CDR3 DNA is TGTGCCAGCAGCCAAGATCGGCGGGAGAGGAACTACAATGAGCAGTTCTTC. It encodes CASSQDRRERNYNEQFF.

The CDR3 loop reads CASSLNRGYEKLFF. Written as DNA, the CDR3 is TGCGCCAGCAGCTTGAATAGGGGATACGAAAAACTGTTTTTT. The chain carries TRBV5-1 and TRBJ1-4; the D gene is possibly TRBD1 (5 bases). Germline CDR1 SGHRS, CDR2 YFSETQ. Trimming stripped 1 base from V and 8 bases from J, with 12 bases between. The CDR3 contains 14 residues.

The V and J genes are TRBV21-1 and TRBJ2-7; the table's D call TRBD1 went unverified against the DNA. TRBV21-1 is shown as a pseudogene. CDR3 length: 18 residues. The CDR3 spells CASSFRDRLVTRSYEQYF. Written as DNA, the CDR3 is TGTGCCAGCAGCTTCCGGGACAGGTTGGTGACTCGCTCCTACGAGCAGTACTTC.

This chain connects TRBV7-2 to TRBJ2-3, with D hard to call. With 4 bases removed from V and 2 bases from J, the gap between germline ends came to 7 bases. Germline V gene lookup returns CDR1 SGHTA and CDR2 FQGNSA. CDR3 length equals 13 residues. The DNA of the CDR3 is TGTGCCAGCAGCTCCCCTAACACAGATACGCAGTATTTT. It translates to CASSSPNTDTQYF.